This is a list of T cell receptor beta chains from one sample in a study of CXCR3-negative and CXCR3-positive naive CD8 T cells. TCRdb reprocessed the 5' RACE reads; each CDR3 protein has one entry and no DNA is given. This table holds approximately 60,000 distinct CDR3 sequences. The source material was memory CD8+ T cells from blood. These receptor sequences come from a human donor in good health. Some clones in this sample may be carry-over from other donors' samples. CDR3s include the opening cysteine and the closing phenylalanine or tryptophan. Fields, in order: CDR3 protein, V gene, J gene, clone size. The listing skips clone size in some rows; elsewhere it reads once, few, many or a size class.

CDR3 protein: CASSLVFGGEQYF; V gene: TRBV11-3; J gene: TRBJ2-7; clone size: -
CDR3 protein: CASSFGGDQPQHF; V gene: TRBV7-9; J gene: TRBJ1-5; clone size: -
CDR3 protein: CASSQREDYEQYF; V gene: TRBV3-1; J gene: TRBJ2-7; clone size: -
CDR3 protein: CASSIQETQYF; V gene: TRBV11-2; J gene: TRBJ2-5; clone size: -
CDR3 protein: CASSPGGVGETQYF; V gene: TRBV7-9; J gene: TRBJ2-5; clone size: -
CDR3 protein: CSVEHRDDWGYTF; V gene: TRBV29-1; J gene: TRBJ1-2; clone size: -
CDR3 protein: CASSLDRDDQETQYF; V gene: TRBV28; J gene: TRBJ2-5; clone size: -
CDR3 protein: CASNPGQTTDTQYF; V gene: TRBV6-5; J gene: TRBJ2-3; clone size: -
CDR3 protein: CASSPLGANSYEQYF; V gene: TRBV4-1; J gene: TRBJ2-7; clone size: -
CDR3 protein: CASSPAESYEQYF; V gene: TRBV18; J gene: TRBJ2-7; clone size: -
CDR3 protein: CASSLLGVTGELFF; V gene: TRBV27; J gene: TRBJ2-2; clone size: -
CDR3 protein: CASSQDSVGDGANVLTF; V gene: TRBV4-3; J gene: TRBJ2-6; clone size: -
CDR3 protein: CASTASTDTQYF; V gene: TRBV14; J gene: TRBJ2-3; clone size: medium-sized
CDR3 protein: CASSPAGDFYEQYF; V gene: TRBV6-2/TRBV6-3; J gene: TRBJ2-7; clone size: -
CDR3 protein: CASSLSEDYGYTF; V gene: TRBV5-1; J gene: TRBJ1-2; clone size: -